This entry describes one T cell receptor beta chain. Its antigen is still unknown. This sample includes further DNA sequences coding for the same CDR3. The sample belongs to a study of cytomegalovirus exposure and HLA in healthy donors. This PCR relied on a set of 60 Vbeta primers and 13 Jbeta primers. Measured with immunoSEQ multiplex PCR; TCRdb has only the in-frame clones, and not every one. Seen here are around 150,000 clones, 77% observed once, and the top ten hold 2.2%. CDR1 and CDR2 (germline): SGHRS, YFSETQ. This CDR3 has 16 residues. The V gene lost 0 bases and the J gene lost 3 bases, with 16 bases spanning the gap. General study findings and limits: Being indistinguishable, some V segments were excluded, TRBV6-2 and TRBV6-3 among them. It was taken for granted in presence/absence analyses that sequencing depth across donors was roughly uniform. A missense DCLRE1C variant was associated with V- and J-gene trimming of TCR beta chains in a later analysis, and an independent cohort replicated the association.

The sequenced sample was PBMCs. The clonotype was recovered from a man between 50 and 59 years old in good health and CMV-seropositive. This chain links TRBV5-1 with TRBJ2-7; tentatively, D is TRBD2 (5 bases). The CDR3 sequence: CASSLGSGKDYYEQYF. CDR3 DNA: TGCGCCAGCAGCTTGGGATCGGGAAAAGACTACTACGAGCAGTACTTC.